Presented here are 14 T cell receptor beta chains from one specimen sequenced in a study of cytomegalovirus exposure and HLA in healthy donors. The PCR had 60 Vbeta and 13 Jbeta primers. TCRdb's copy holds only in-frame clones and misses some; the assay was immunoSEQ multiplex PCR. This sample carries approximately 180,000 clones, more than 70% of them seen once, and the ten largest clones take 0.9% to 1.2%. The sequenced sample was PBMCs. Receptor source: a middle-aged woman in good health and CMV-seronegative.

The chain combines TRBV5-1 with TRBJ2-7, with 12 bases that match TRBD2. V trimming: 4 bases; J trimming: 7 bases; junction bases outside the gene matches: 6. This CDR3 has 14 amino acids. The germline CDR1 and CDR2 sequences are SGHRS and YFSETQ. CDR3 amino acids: CASSPGLAGVEQYV. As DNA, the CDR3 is TGCGCCAGCAGCCCGGGACTAGCGGGCGTAGAGCAGTACGTC.

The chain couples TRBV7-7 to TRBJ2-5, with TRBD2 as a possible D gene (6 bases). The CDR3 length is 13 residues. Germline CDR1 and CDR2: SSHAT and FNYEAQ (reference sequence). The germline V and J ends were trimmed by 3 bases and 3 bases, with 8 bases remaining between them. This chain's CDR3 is CASSFGLKETQYF. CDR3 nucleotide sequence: TGTGCCAGCAGCTTCGGACTAAAAGAGACCCAGTACTTC.

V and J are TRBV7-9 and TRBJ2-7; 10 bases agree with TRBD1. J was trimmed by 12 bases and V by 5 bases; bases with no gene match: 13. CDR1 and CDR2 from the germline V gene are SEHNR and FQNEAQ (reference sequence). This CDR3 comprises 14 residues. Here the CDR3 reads CASSPIRTGGRWYF. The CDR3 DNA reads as TGTGCCAGCAGCCCTATTAGGACAGGGGGTCGATGGTACTTC.

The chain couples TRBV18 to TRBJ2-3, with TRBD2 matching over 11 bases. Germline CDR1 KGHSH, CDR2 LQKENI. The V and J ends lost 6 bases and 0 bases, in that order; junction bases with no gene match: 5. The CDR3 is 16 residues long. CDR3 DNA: TGTGCCAGCTCCCAACGGACTAGCGGGAGCACAGATACGCAGTATTTT. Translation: CASSQRTSGSTDTQYF.

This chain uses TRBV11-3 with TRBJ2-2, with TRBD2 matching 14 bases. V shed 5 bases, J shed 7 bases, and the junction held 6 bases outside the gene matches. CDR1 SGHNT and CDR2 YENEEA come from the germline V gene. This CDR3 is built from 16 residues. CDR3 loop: CASSPGLAGVVGELFF. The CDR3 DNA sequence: TGTGCCAGCAGCCCGGGACTAGCGGGAGTGGTCGGGGAGCTGTTTTTT. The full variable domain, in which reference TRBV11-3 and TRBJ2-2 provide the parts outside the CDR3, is EAGVVQSPRYKIIEKKQPVAFWCNPISGHNTLYWYLQNLGQGPELLIRYENEEAVDDSQLPKDRFSAERLKGVDSTLKIQPAELGDSAVYLCASSPGLAGVVGELFFGEGSRLTVL.

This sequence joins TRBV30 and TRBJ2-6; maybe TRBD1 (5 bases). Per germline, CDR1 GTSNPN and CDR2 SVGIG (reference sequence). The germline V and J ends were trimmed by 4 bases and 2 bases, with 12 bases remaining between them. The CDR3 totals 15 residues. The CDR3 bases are TGTGCCTGGACAGGGTCTCGGACTGGGGCCAACGTCCTGACTTTC. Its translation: CAWTGSRTGANVLTF.

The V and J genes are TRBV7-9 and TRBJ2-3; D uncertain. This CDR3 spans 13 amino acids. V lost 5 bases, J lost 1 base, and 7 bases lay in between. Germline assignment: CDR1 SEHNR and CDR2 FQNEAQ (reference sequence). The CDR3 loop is CASSPVGTDTQYF. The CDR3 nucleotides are TGTGCCAGCAGCCCTGTCGGCACAGATACGCAGTATTTT.

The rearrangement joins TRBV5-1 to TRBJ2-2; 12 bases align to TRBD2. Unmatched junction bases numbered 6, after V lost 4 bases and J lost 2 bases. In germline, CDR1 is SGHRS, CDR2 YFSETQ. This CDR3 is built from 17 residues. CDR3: CASSTGLAGINTGELFF. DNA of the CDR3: TGCGCCAGCAGCACCGGACTAGCGGGGATAAACACCGGGGAGCTGTTTTTT.

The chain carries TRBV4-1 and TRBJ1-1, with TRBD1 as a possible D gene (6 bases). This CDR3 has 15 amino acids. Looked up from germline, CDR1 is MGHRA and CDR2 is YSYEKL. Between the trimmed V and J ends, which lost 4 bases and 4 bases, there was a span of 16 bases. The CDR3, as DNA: TGCGCCAGCAGCCCCCAGGTAACAGGGATCACTGAAGCTTTCTTT. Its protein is CASSPQVTGITEAFF.

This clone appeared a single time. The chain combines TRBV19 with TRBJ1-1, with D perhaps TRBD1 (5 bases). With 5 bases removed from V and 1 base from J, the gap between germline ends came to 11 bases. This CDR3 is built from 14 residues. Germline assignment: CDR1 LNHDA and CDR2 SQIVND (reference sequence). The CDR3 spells CASSVGLPNTEAFF. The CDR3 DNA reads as TGTGCCAGTAGTGTGGGACTCCCGAACACTGAAGCTTTCTTT. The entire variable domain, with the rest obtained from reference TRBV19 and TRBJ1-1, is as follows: DGGITQSPKYLFRKEGQNVTLSCEQNLNHDAMYWYRQDPGQGLRLIYYSQIVNDFQKGDIAEGYSVSREKKESFPLTVTSAQKNPTAFYLCASSVGLPNTEAFFGQGTRLTVV.

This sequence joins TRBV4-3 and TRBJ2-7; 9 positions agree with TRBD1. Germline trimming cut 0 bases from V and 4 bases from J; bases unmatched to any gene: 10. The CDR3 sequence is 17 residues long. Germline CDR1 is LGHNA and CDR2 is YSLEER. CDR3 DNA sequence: TGCGCCAGCAGCCAAGAGTATCTTCGGGACAGGGAATACGAGCAGTACTTC. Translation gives CASSQEYLRDREYEQYF.

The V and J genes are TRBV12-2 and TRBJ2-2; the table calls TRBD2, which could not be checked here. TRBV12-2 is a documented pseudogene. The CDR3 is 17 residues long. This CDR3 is CASRFCGLGRASGELFF. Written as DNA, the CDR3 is TGTGCAAGTCGCTTCTGTGGATTGGGGAGGGCGTCCGGGGAGCTGTTTTTT.

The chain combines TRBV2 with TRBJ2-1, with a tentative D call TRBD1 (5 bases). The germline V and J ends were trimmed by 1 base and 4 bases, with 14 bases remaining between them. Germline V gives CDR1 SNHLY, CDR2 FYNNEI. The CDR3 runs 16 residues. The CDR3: CASSEGPRQGYNEQFF. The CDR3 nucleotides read TGTGCCAGCAGTGAAGGGCCTCGTCAGGGTTACAATGAGCAGTTCTTC.

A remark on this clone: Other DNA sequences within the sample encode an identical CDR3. Here the CDR3 reads CASSLSEGGNEQFF. CDR3 in DNA: TGTGCCAGCAGTTTATCAGAAGGGGGCAATGAGCAGTTCTTC. The rearrangement joins TRBV27 to TRBJ2-1; D may be TRBD1 (6 bases). Per the germline V gene, CDR1 is MNHEY and CDR2 is SMNVEV (reference sequence). The CDR3 is 14 amino acids. V was cut by 0 bases and J by 6 bases, with 9 bases left in between.